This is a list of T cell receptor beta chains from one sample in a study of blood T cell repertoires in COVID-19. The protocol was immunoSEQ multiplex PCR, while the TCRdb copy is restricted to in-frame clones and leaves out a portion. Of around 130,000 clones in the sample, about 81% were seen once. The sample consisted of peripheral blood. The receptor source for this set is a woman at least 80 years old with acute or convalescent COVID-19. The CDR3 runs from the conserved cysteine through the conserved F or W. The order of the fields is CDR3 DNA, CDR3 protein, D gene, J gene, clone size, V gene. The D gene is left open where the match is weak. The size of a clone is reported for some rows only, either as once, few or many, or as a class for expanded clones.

CDR3 DNA: TGTGCCAGCAGTGAAGACCAGGGGGGAGGGAACACTGAAGCTTTCTTT
CDR3 protein: CASSEDQGGGNTEAFF
D gene: TRBD1
J gene: TRBJ1-1
clone size: .
V gene: TRBV2

CDR3 DNA: TGTGCCAGCAGTCCCGGGACAGGGACCGTCAGGGGCAATCAGCCCCAGCATTTT
CDR3 protein: CASSPGTGTVRGNQPQHF
D gene: TRBD1
J gene: TRBJ1-5
clone size: .
V gene: TRBV6-2/TRBV6-3

CDR3 DNA: TGTGCCAGCAGCCAGGGCACAGATACGCAGTATTTT
CDR3 protein: CASSQGTDTQYF
D gene: .
J gene: TRBJ2-3
clone size: .
V gene: TRBV7-9

CDR3 DNA: TGTGCCACCAGCAGAGATTGGGGGCGTAGCAATCAGCCCCAGCATTTT
CDR3 protein: CATSRDWGRSNQPQHF
D gene: .
J gene: TRBJ1-5
clone size: .
V gene: TRBV15

CDR3 DNA: TGTGCCAGCAGTTACGACAGGATTAATTCACCCCTCCACTTT
CDR3 protein: CASSYDRINSPLHF
D gene: .
J gene: TRBJ1-6
clone size: .
V gene: TRBV6-6

CDR3 DNA: TGTGCCAGCAGCAAAGACACCCACTCCTACGAGCAGTACTTC
CDR3 protein: CASSKDTHSYEQYF
D gene: .
J gene: TRBJ2-7
clone size: .
V gene: TRBV7-9

CDR3 DNA: TGTGCCAGCAGTGATCAGGAGGGAGATACGCAGTATTTT
CDR3 protein: CASSDQEGDTQYF
D gene: .
J gene: TRBJ2-3
clone size: once
V gene: TRBV6-1

CDR3 DNA: TGTGCCAGCAGCGAGCGGACCCTAAAAAACATTCAGTACTTC
CDR3 protein: CASSERTLKNIQYF
D gene: .
J gene: TRBJ2-4
clone size: .
V gene: TRBV5-8

CDR3 DNA: TGTGCCAGCAGTGAAAGGCCTAGCGGGGTGGGAGATACGCAGTATTTT
CDR3 protein: CASSERPSGVGDTQYF
D gene: TRBD2
J gene: TRBJ2-3
clone size: .
V gene: TRBV6-1

CDR3 DNA: TGTGCCAGCAGTTTATCTCCCGGGACTAGTGTGTACGAGCAGTACTTC
CDR3 protein: CASSLSPGTSVYEQYF
D gene: TRBD2
J gene: TRBJ2-7
clone size: .
V gene: TRBV6-5

CDR3 DNA: TGTGCCAGCAGTAGTCGGGGTGGCAATCAGCCCCAGCATTTT
CDR3 protein: CASSSRGGNQPQHF
D gene: .
J gene: TRBJ1-5
clone size: .
V gene: TRBV6-5

CDR3 DNA: TGTGCCAGCAGCCCCCGCGGCTCTGGAAACACCATATATTTT
CDR3 protein: CASSPRGSGNTIYF
D gene: .
J gene: TRBJ1-3
clone size: .
V gene: TRBV5-8

CDR3 DNA: TGTGCCAGCAGCTTACCTAGAGGCATGAACACTGAAGCTTTCTTT
CDR3 protein: CASSLPRGMNTEAFF
D gene: .
J gene: TRBJ1-1
clone size: .
V gene: TRBV7-2

CDR3 DNA: TGTGCCAGTAGTCAGGGGGGACAGGTTTCCGGGGAGCTGTTTTTT
CDR3 protein: CASSQGGQVSGELFF
D gene: TRBD1
J gene: TRBJ2-2
clone size: .
V gene: TRBV19

CDR3 DNA: TGTGCCAGCAGCCCGTCCGGGACAGAGGTTCTGAGCTATGGCTACACCTTC
CDR3 protein: CASSPSGTEVLSYGYTF
D gene: TRBD1
J gene: TRBJ1-2
clone size: few
V gene: TRBV7-2

CDR3 DNA: TGTGCCAGCAGCCCAAACCCGTGGGAGCGGGGGGGAAATGAGCAGTTCTTC
CDR3 protein: CASSPNPWERGGNEQFF
D gene: TRBD2
J gene: TRBJ2-1
clone size: .
V gene: TRBV11-2

CDR3 DNA: TGTGCCAGTACGGACAGGACCAGCTCTGGAAACACCATATATTTT
CDR3 protein: CASTDRTSSGNTIYF
D gene: TRBD1
J gene: TRBJ1-3
clone size: .
V gene: TRBV19

CDR3 DNA: TGTGCCAGCAGCCAAGGAGCCTACTATAGCAATCAGCCCCAGCATTTT
CDR3 protein: CASSQGAYYSNQPQHF
D gene: .
J gene: TRBJ1-5
clone size: few
V gene: TRBV3-1/TRBV3-2

CDR3 DNA: TGTGCCAGCAGTTACCGGGGGGAGGGGACCACTGAAGCTTTCTTT
CDR3 protein: CASSYRGEGTTEAFF
D gene: .
J gene: TRBJ1-1
clone size: .
V gene: TRBV6-5

CDR3 DNA: TGTGCCAGTAGTATTGGGGGGGCAGGAGAGACCCAGTACTTC
CDR3 protein: CASSIGGAGETQYF
D gene: .
J gene: TRBJ2-5
clone size: .
V gene: TRBV19

CDR3 DNA: TGTGCCAGGAGCCATCGGCAGGGGGGAAACACCATATATTTT
CDR3 protein: CARSHRQGGNTIYF
D gene: .
J gene: TRBJ1-3
clone size: .
V gene: TRBV21-1

CDR3 DNA: TGTGCCAGCTCACCACAAGCCCCGGGCGGAGGGTCCAATCAGCCCCAGCATTTT
CDR3 protein: CASSPQAPGGGSNQPQHF
D gene: .
J gene: TRBJ1-5
clone size: .
V gene: TRBV18

CDR3 DNA: TGCGCCAGCAGCCAAGATGTAAGGAAGATAGGGGGCTATGGCTACACCTTC
CDR3 protein: CASSQDVRKIGGYGYTF
D gene: .
J gene: TRBJ1-2
clone size: once
V gene: TRBV4-3

CDR3 DNA: TGTGCCAGCAGTTTAAGCCAGGGGGCCGCCTATGGCTACACCTTC
CDR3 protein: CASSLSQGAAYGYTF
D gene: TRBD1
J gene: TRBJ1-2
clone size: .
V gene: TRBV27

CDR3 DNA: TGTGCCACCAGCCCGCAGATCCATAGCAATCAGCCCCAGCATTTT
CDR3 protein: CATSPQIHSNQPQHF
D gene: .
J gene: TRBJ1-5
clone size: .
V gene: TRBV15

CDR3 DNA: TGTGCCAGCAGCTTGGAGGAGGTCGATGAGCAGTTCTTC
CDR3 protein: CASSLEEVDEQFF
D gene: .
J gene: TRBJ2-1
clone size: .
V gene: TRBV5-6

CDR3 DNA: TGTGCCAGCAGCAAACCCCCGGCTGGGAGCGGCAATCAGCCCCAGCATTTT
CDR3 protein: CASSKPPAGSGNQPQHF
D gene: .
J gene: TRBJ1-5
clone size: few
V gene: TRBV2

CDR3 DNA: TGTGCCAGCAGCCAACTCAACAGAAACTATGGCTACACCTTC
CDR3 protein: CASSQLNRNYGYTF
D gene: .
J gene: TRBJ1-2
clone size: .
V gene: TRBV3-1/TRBV3-2

CDR3 DNA: TGTGCCAGTAGTACCAGGGTCTATGGCTACACCTTC
CDR3 protein: CASSTRVYGYTF
D gene: .
J gene: TRBJ1-2
clone size: .
V gene: TRBV19

CDR3 DNA: TGTGCCAGCAGCAACACAGGGGGCTTCTATGGCTACACCTTC
CDR3 protein: CASSNTGGFYGYTF
D gene: TRBD1
J gene: TRBJ1-2
clone size: .
V gene: TRBV7-2

CDR3 DNA: TGTGCCAGCAGCCTGGACAGGATATATGGCTACACCTTC
CDR3 protein: CASSLDRIYGYTF
D gene: TRBD1
J gene: TRBJ1-2
clone size: .
V gene: TRBV11-2

CDR3 DNA: TGTGCCAGCAGCCAACGACAGGGAAAACTGTTTTTT
CDR3 protein: CASSQRQGKLFF
D gene: TRBD1
J gene: TRBJ1-4
clone size: few
V gene: TRBV7-8

CDR3 DNA: TGTGCCAGCAGCAAAGGGGGATACAGGGGTTCGGGAGAGACCCAGTACTTC
CDR3 protein: CASSKGGYRGSGETQYF
D gene: .
J gene: TRBJ2-5
clone size: .
V gene: TRBV21-1

CDR3 DNA: TGTGCTAGTGGAATGGGACAGGGCTATAGCAATCAGCCCCAGCATTTT
CDR3 protein: CASGMGQGYSNQPQHF
D gene: TRBD1
J gene: TRBJ1-5
clone size: .
V gene: TRBV12-5

CDR3 DNA: TGCGCCAGCAGCAGCGGGACAAATAGAGATCCACCCCTCCACTTT
CDR3 protein: CASSSGTNRDPPLHF
D gene: .
J gene: TRBJ1-6
clone size: .
V gene: TRBV5-1

CDR3 DNA: TGCAGCGTTGAAGGTGAGGCGAGGGCGACTGAAGCTTTCTTT
CDR3 protein: CSVEGEARATEAFF
D gene: .
J gene: TRBJ1-1
clone size: .
V gene: TRBV29-1

CDR3 DNA: TGTGCCAGCAGTGATAGCGGGGGGGCCCATGAGCAGTTCTTC
CDR3 protein: CASSDSGGAHEQFF
D gene: TRBD2
J gene: TRBJ2-1
clone size: .
V gene: TRBV6-2/TRBV6-3

CDR3 DNA: TGTGCCAGCAGTTTACGGACAAGGGGGATTCAAGAGACCCAGTACTTC
CDR3 protein: CASSLRTRGIQETQYF
D gene: .
J gene: TRBJ2-5
clone size: .
V gene: TRBV28

CDR3 DNA: TGTGCCAGCAGCTTGGTTACAGGGGGTAGGACAGATACGCAGTATTTT
CDR3 protein: CASSLVTGGRTDTQYF
D gene: TRBD1
J gene: TRBJ2-3
clone size: .
V gene: TRBV5-8

CDR3 DNA: TGTGCCAGCAGTTCGACAGTACAAGAGACCCAGTACTTC
CDR3 protein: CASSSTVQETQYF
D gene: .
J gene: TRBJ2-5
clone size: .
V gene: TRBV12-3/TRBV12-4

CDR3 DNA: TGTGCCAGCAGCTCGGTTCATCAGCCCCAGCATTTT
CDR3 protein: CASSSVHQPQHF
D gene: .
J gene: TRBJ1-5
clone size: .
V gene: TRBV28

CDR3 DNA: TGCGCCAGCAGCCAAGTTCCACAGAGAAACACTGAAGCTTTCTTT
CDR3 protein: CASSQVPQRNTEAFF
D gene: .
J gene: TRBJ1-1
clone size: .
V gene: TRBV4-1

CDR3 DNA: TGTGCCAGCAGCTCTAGAACGACTAGTTCCGAGCAGTACTTC
CDR3 protein: CASSSRTTSSEQYF
D gene: .
J gene: TRBJ2-7
clone size: .
V gene: TRBV5-4

CDR3 DNA: TGTGCCAGCACCCCTTCAGGGGGTGGTGGCTACACCTTC
CDR3 protein: CASTPSGGGGYTF
D gene: TRBD1
J gene: TRBJ1-2
clone size: .
V gene: TRBV6-5

CDR3 DNA: TGTGCCAGCAGCTTAGGAAGCGGGAGTGAGACCCAGTACTTC
CDR3 protein: CASSLGSGSETQYF
D gene: TRBD2
J gene: TRBJ2-5
clone size: .
V gene: TRBV11-3

CDR3 DNA: TGTGCCAGCAGTTTAAACAGGAATGAAAAACTGTTTTTT
CDR3 protein: CASSLNRNEKLFF
D gene: .
J gene: TRBJ1-4
clone size: .
V gene: TRBV27

CDR3 DNA: TGTGCCAGCAGAGCCGAAGGACAGGGTCGGGACAATGAGCAGTTCTTC
CDR3 protein: CASRAEGQGRDNEQFF
D gene: TRBD1
J gene: TRBJ2-1
clone size: once
V gene: TRBV27

CDR3 DNA: TGTGCCAGCAGCCAAGCGACCAGGGAAAAACTGTTTTTT
CDR3 protein: CASSQATREKLFF
D gene: .
J gene: TRBJ1-4
clone size: once
V gene: TRBV4-2

CDR3 DNA: TGTGCCAGCAGCGTAGACGGTTTTAGCACAGATACGCAGTATTTT
CDR3 protein: CASSVDGFSTDTQYF
D gene: .
J gene: TRBJ2-3
clone size: .
V gene: TRBV9

CDR3 DNA: TGTGCCAGTAGTCCCCAGGAGGTAAAAACTGAAGCTTTCTTT
CDR3 protein: CASSPQEVKTEAFF
D gene: .
J gene: TRBJ1-1
clone size: .
V gene: TRBV19

CDR3 DNA: TGTGCCAGCAGCTTAGACAGGGGCCCCTATGGCTACACCTTC
CDR3 protein: CASSLDRGPYGYTF
D gene: TRBD1
J gene: TRBJ1-2
clone size: .
V gene: TRBV7-9

CDR3 DNA: TGTGCCAGCAGCCGGAGAAGAGGCGGGGACACAGATACGCAGTATTTT
CDR3 protein: CASSRRRGGDTDTQYF
D gene: .
J gene: TRBJ2-3
clone size: .
V gene: TRBV7-9

CDR3 DNA: TGTGCCAGCAGCACCCGACAGGCCAAGGGGACCTCCTACGAGCAGTACTTC
CDR3 protein: CASSTRQAKGTSYEQYF
D gene: .
J gene: TRBJ2-7
clone size: .
V gene: TRBV9

CDR3 DNA: TGCGCCAGCAGCCAAGAAGACGGAGAGTCCTATGGCTACACCTTC
CDR3 protein: CASSQEDGESYGYTF
D gene: .
J gene: TRBJ1-2
clone size: few
V gene: TRBV4-3

CDR3 DNA: TGTGCCAGCACGCCCAGGGGAGAGCAAGAGACCCAGTACTTC
CDR3 protein: CASTPRGEQETQYF
D gene: .
J gene: TRBJ2-5
clone size: .
V gene: TRBV2

CDR3 DNA: TGCAGCGTCCTAGGGCGGGGGGCCATGGATGAGCAGTTCTTC
CDR3 protein: CSVLGRGAMDEQFF
D gene: TRBD2
J gene: TRBJ2-1
clone size: .
V gene: TRBV29-1

CDR3 DNA: TGCGCCAGCAGTGACCCCGGGACTGCGCCCTACGAGCAGTACTTC
CDR3 protein: CASSDPGTAPYEQYF
D gene: .
J gene: TRBJ2-7
clone size: .
V gene: TRBV10-1

CDR3 DNA: TGTGCTAGTGGTCCCGGGACACTTGATGAGCAGTTCTTC
CDR3 protein: CASGPGTLDEQFF
D gene: .
J gene: TRBJ2-1
clone size: .
V gene: TRBV12-5

CDR3 DNA: TGCGCCAGCAGCTTGGGACAGGATAATTCACCCCTCCACTTT
CDR3 protein: CASSLGQDNSPLHF
D gene: .
J gene: TRBJ1-6
clone size: .
V gene: TRBV5-1

CDR3 DNA: TGTGCCAGCAGCCAAGTTAGTAATAATTCACCCCTCCACTTT
CDR3 protein: CASSQVSNNSPLHF
D gene: .
J gene: TRBJ1-6
clone size: .
V gene: TRBV3-1/TRBV3-2